The rows below give T cell receptor beta chains drawn from one sample of a study of T cell repertoires in cytomegalovirus infection. TCRdb recomputed calls from the reads with MiXCR, one row per CDR3 protein. The repertoire holds roughly 320,000 distinct CDR3 sequences, with more than 9% as singletons. Sequenced material: PBMCs. Receptors originate from a human donor in good health (CMV status not recorded). Some clones in this sample may be carry-over from other donors' samples. Both conserved end residues are part of each CDR3. The D gene is left open where the match is weak. A clone size is listed for some rows: how often the clone was seen (once, few, many), or a class if it is expanded.

abundance	v_gene	d_gene	j_gene	CDR3aa	CDR3nt
NA	TRBV12-3/TRBV12-4	NA	TRBJ1-5	CASSLGPQGVSNQPQHF	TGTGCCAGCAGTTTAGGGCCACAGGGCGTAAGCAATCAGCCCCAGCATTTT
many	TRBV7-2	NA	TRBJ1-6	CASSPGAYNSPLHF	TGTGCCAGCAGCCCGGGGGCCTATAATTCACCCCTCCACTTT
many	TRBV7-6	NA	TRBJ2-1	CASSPPEVGDSYNEQFF	TGTGCCAGCAGCCCCCCCGAGGTGGGGGATTCCTACAATGAGCAGTTCTTC
NA	TRBV5-1	TRBD2	TRBJ2-5	CASSSSGTSVETQYF	TGCGCCAGCAGTTCCTCCGGGACTAGCGTGGAGACCCAGTACTTC
many	TRBV7-3	TRBD2	TRBJ2-2	CASSSRGLAGRKGELFF	TGTGCCAGCAGCTCTCGGGGACTAGCGGGACGGAAGGGGGAGCTGTTTTTT
NA	TRBV12-3/TRBV12-4	NA	TRBJ2-1	CASSLISEQFF	TGTGCCAGCAGTTTAATTTCTGAGCAGTTCTTC
once	TRBV6-6	TRBD2	TRBJ2-2	CASSGGVGSDGELFF	TGTGCCAGCAGCGGGGGGGTGGGTTCGGACGGGGAGCTGTTTTTT
many	TRBV7-9	TRBD1	TRBJ1-1	CASSLTGEITEAFF	TGTGCCAGCAGCTTAACAGGGGAGATCACTGAAGCTTTCTTT
NA	TRBV18	TRBD1	TRBJ2-1	CASSLMDRGGTFF	TGTGCCAGCTCACTAATGGACAGGGGCGGCACGTTCTTC
NA	TRBV28	NA	TRBJ2-1	CASSLRVRLYNEQFF	TGTGCCAGCAGTCTAAGGGTCAGACTGTACAATGAGCAGTTCTTC
NA	TRBV28	NA	TRBJ2-5	CASSFLDGLETQYF	TGTGCCAGCAGTTTTCTTGACGGGCTCGAGACCCAGTACTTC
many	TRBV7-2	TRBD1	TRBJ1-3	CASSYGGGAGNTIYF	TGTGCCAGCAGTTACGGAGGGGGCGCTGGAAACACCATATATTTT
many	TRBV7-2	NA	TRBJ1-6	CASSLVTGANSPLHF	TGTGCCAGCAGCTTAGTTACGGGGGCTAATTCACCCCTCCACTTT
NA	TRBV11-2	NA	TRBJ1-6	CASSTGQISYNSPLHF	TGTGCCAGCAGCACCGGACAAATCTCCTATAATTCACCCCTCCACTTT
few	TRBV10-3	NA	TRBJ2-1	CATESAATYNEQFF	TGTGCCACCGAATCAGCGGCTACCTACAATGAGCAGTTCTTC